This entry is about one T cell receptor beta chain. The sample originates from a study of blood T cell repertoires in COVID-19. Study as a whole: Collection of acute and convalescent COVID-19 samples took place in the United States, Italy and Spain. Nucleic acid was either cDNA or gDNA, and it came from T cells, B-cell-depleted T cells, or PBMCs.

Authors' processing steps: By means of reference gene primer amplification, nucleated cell counts were estimated. This table comes from immunoSEQ multiplex PCR, and its TCRdb copy is limited to in-frame clones, with some not included. For V, J and clone size, that table is used; D and trimming come from the DNA. The data hold around 160,000 clones, with roughly 80% observed a single time. The CDR3 spans 12 residues. The V gene lost 3 bases and the J gene lost 6 bases, with 6 bases spanning the gap. CDR1 and CDR2 (germline): LNHDA, SQIVND (reference sequence). The receptor was derived from a human donor in a cohort sampled during active COVID-19. The chain employs TRBV19 and TRBJ1-5; no clear D gene. The sequenced sample consisted of peripheral blood. The CDR3 spells CASSISGQPQHF. CDR3 sequence (DNA): TGTGCCAGTAGTATCAGTGGTCAGCCCCAGCATTTT.